This T cell receptor beta chain was identified in a study of T cells in Graves' hyperthyroidism and ophthalmopathy. Broader study findings: Stable hyperthyroidism and ophthalmopathy were separated using 13 V-J signatures. Expanded thyroid clonotypes (above 0.001) were mostly also found in blood.

Researchers barred patients who had uncontrolled infection, other autoimmune disease, pregnancy or lactation. Clinical symptoms, serum thyroxine, TRAb, thyroid ultrasound and orbital computed tomography informed diagnoses. This clonotype has more than one count but fewer than ten. Its specificity is not known. Amplified regions were TCR beta CDR3 sequences from RNA transcripts. The HTBI primer set served for first-round RT-PCR of the TCR CDR3. From the multiplex PCR reads, TCRdb called clonotypes with MiXCR, one entry per CDR3 protein. This table has about 520,000 distinct CDR3 sequences, less than 25% appearing once. V was trimmed by 3 bases and J by 0 bases, leaving 9 bases between them. The length of the CDR3 is 13 residues. From germline, CDR1 is GTSNPN and CDR2 SVGIG (reference sequence).

This chain links TRBV30 with TRBJ2-7; D unclear. The sequencing input was blood. This TCR derives from a man between 18 and 35 years old with Graves' hyperthyroidism. The CDR3 coding sequence is TGTGCCTGGAGAGCCACAGACTCCTACGAGCAGTACTTC. Translation: CAWRATDSYEQYF.